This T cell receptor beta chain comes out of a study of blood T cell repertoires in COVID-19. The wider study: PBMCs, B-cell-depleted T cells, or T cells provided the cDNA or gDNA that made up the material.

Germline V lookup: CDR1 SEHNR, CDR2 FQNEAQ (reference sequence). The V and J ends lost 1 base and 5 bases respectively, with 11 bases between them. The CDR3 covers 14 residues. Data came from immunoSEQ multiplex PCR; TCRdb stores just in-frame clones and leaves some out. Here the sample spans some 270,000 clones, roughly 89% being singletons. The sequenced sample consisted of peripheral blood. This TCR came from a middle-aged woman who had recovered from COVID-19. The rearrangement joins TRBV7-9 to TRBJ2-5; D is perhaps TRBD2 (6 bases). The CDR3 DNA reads TGTGCCAGCAGCTTAGATGGGGGGTCGGAGACCCAGTACTTC. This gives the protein CASSLDGGSETQYF.